A selection of T cell receptor beta chains follows, all from one sample in a study of OX40 agonist ivuxolimab in advanced cancers. Method: immunoSEQ multiplex PCR; TCRdb's copy keeps in-frame clones and lacks some. This sample has tens of thousands of clones, with roughly 90% found just once. The sequenced sample was CD4+ or CD8+ T cells sorted from blood, obtained in a trial of the OX40 agonist ivuxolimab. Source of these receptors: an adult with an advanced solid tumor such as melanoma, head and neck, liver or kidney cancer. Each CDR3 is given with its conserved first and last residue. D genes are given only for firm matches.

D	V	J	length	DNA	CDR3
.	TRBV19	TRBJ2-5	13	TGTGCCAGTAGTATGGTCAGACAAGAGACCCAGTACTTC	CASSMVRQETQYF
TRBD1	TRBV27	TRBJ1-2	15	TGTGCCAGCCAGGAACCGGGCAGGGGGGATGGGGGCTACACCTTC	CASQEPGRGDGGYTF
.	TRBV6-1	TRBJ1-4	15	TGTGCCAGCAGTGTCCACGGGACGGAGAATGAAAAACTGTTTTTT	CASSVHGTENEKLFF
TRBD2	TRBV29-1	TRBJ2-3	16	TGCAGCGTTGATGGGGGACTAGCGGGGGCTACAGATACGCAGTATTTT	CSVDGGLAGATDTQYF
TRBD1	TRBV15	TRBJ1-2	17	TGTGCCACCAGCAGAGATGCCTTCGGGACAGGGGGCGTTGGCTACACCTTC	CATSRDAFGTGGVGYTF
TRBD2	TRBV10-3	TRBJ2-1	16	TGTGCCATCAGTGGAAGCGGGGGGGCGTCCTACAATGAGCAGTTCTTC	CAISGSGGASYNEQFF
.	TRBV5-1	TRBJ2-7	15	TGCGCCAGCAGCCTAGCGACAAGGTCCCTCTACGAGCAGTACTTC	CASSLATRSLYEQYF
.	TRBV28	TRBJ1-2	14	TGTGCCAGCACCCCGGGGGGGGTTGGCTATGGCTACACCTTC	CASTPGGVGYGYTF
TRBD1	TRBV10-1	TRBJ2-1	18	TGCGCCAGCATCACAGGGATATACCGGGACAGGGTTTACAATGAGCAGTTCTTC	CASITGIYRDRVYNEQFF
TRBD1	TRBV7-2	TRBJ1-5	15	TGTGCCAGCAGCCTGGGACAGGGATTTGGTCAGCCCCAGCATTTT	CASSLGQGFGQPQHF
.	TRBV28	TRBJ1-4	17	TGTGCCAGCAGCCGCCCCGGGGGAGGGAGTATGGGGGAAAAACTGTTTTTT	CASSRPGGGSMGEKLFF
.	TRBV5-6	TRBJ2-7	16	TGTGCCAGCAGCCCGGATGGGCAGGGGCTAACCTACGAGCAGTACTTC	CASSPDGQGLTYEQYF
TRBD1	TRBV2	TRBJ1-5	16	TGTGCCAGCAGCCCCCGGACAGGGGGAAGCAATCAGCCCCAGCATTTT	CASSPRTGGSNQPQHF
.	TRBV5-4	TRBJ1-1	16	TGTGCCAGCAGCTTGGAACAGGTTAATGGGGCCACTGAAGCTTTCTTT	CASSLEQVNGATEAFF
.	TRBV7-9	TRBJ2-7	15	TGTGCCAGCAGCCCGCGGGACAGTTACTCCTACGAGCAGTACTTC	CASSPRDSYSYEQYF
TRBD2	TRBV18	TRBJ2-1	15	TGTGCCAGCTCACGAAATAGCGGGAGAGAGAATGAGCAGTTCTTC	CASSRNSGRENEQFF
.	TRBV9	TRBJ2-3	14	TGTGCCAGCAGCGGTTCCGGGACCACAGATACGCAGTATTTT	CASSGSGTTDTQYF
.	TRBV2	TRBJ1-2	15	TGTGCCAGTTACGGGACGGGGCAATTAAACTATGGCTACACCTTC	CASYGTGQLNYGYTF